Below, 14 T cell receptor beta chains from the same sample are listed, as sequenced in a study of blood T cell repertoires in COVID-19. The assay was immunoSEQ multiplex PCR, and TCRdb's table has in-frame clones only and misses some. This table holds 150,000 or so clones, approximately 84% found once. Sequenced: PBMCs or T cells enriched from blood (not recorded which). The source of these receptors is a middle-aged woman with acute COVID-19.

The V and J genes are TRBV4-2 and TRBJ2-7; the match to TRBD2 covers 15 bases. This CDR3 region has 15 residues. Germline loops: CDR1 LGHNA, CDR2 YNFKEQ. V dropped 1 base and J dropped 7; count of bases not matched to a gene: 2. The CDR3 DNA sequence: TGTGCCAGCAGCCAAGGCGGGACTAGCGGGGGGGAGCAGTACTTC. Encoded protein: CASSQGGTSGGEQYF.

CDR3 nucleotides: TGTGCCAGTAGGCCCGGGAGCATTAACCTCGACTATGGCTACACCTTC. It is translated as CASRPGSINLDYGYTF. The chain recombines TRBV19 with TRBJ1-2; D is ambiguous. The CDR3 is 16 residues long. The V gene's germline CDR1 is LNHDA and CDR2 SQIVND (reference sequence). The ends were cut back, 6 bases at V and 3 bases at J, with 20 bases in the middle.

The genes are TRBV19 and TRBJ1-5, with a tentative D call TRBD1 (6 bases). Germline loops: CDR1 LNHDA, CDR2 SQIVND (reference sequence). The CDR3 is made up of 16 amino acids. Trimming took off 5 bases at V and 2 bases at J, with 16 bases between the two ends. The CDR3 sequence is CASSPTGQAGNQPQHF. CDR3 nucleotides: TGTGCCAGTAGTCCTACAGGGCAGGCGGGCAATCAGCCCCAGCATTTT. The variable domain in full, completed from reference TRBV19 and TRBJ1-5, reads DGGITQSPKYLFRKEGQNVTLSCEQNLNHDAMYWYRQDPGQGLRLIYYSQIVNDFQKGDIAEGYSVSREKKESFPLTVTSAQKNPTAFYLCASSPTGQAGNQPQHFGDGTRLSIL.

The V and J genes are TRBV3-1 (or the pseudogene TRBV3-2) and TRBJ1-2; 10 bases are a match to TRBD1. There are 16 residues in the CDR3. Germline trimming cut 2 bases from V and 6 bases from J; bases unmatched to any gene: 9. CDR1 is LGHDT, CDR2 YNNKEL, per germline (reference sequence). The CDR3 bases are TGTGCCAGCAGCCAAAAGGGGACAGGGGTTTTTCATGGCTACACCTTC. Translation: CASSQKGTGVFHGYTF.

The chain employs TRBV6-5 and TRBJ1-1; 9 bases match TRBD1. Germline V gene lookup returns CDR1 MNHEY and CDR2 SVGAGI. The CDR3 spans 15 residues. The J segment lost 7 bases and the V segment lost 7 bases, leaving 13 bases of the junction unmatched. The DNA for the CDR3 is TGTGCCAGCACCCTGAAACAGGGGGCGGTTCGTGAAGCTTTCTTT. This encodes CASTLKQGAVREAFF.

This chain joins TRBV10-3 and TRBJ1-2; no reliable D call. This CDR3 has 13 residues. Trimming cost V 0 bases and J 7 bases, with 9 bases left between them. Germline assignment: CDR1 ENHRY and CDR2 SYGVKD. Here the CDR3 DNA reads TGTGCCATCAGTGAGTCGGGGAGAGGTGGCTACACCTTC. Amino acid sequence: CAISESGRGGYTF.

This chain uses TRBV11-2 with TRBJ1-3; D is possibly TRBD1 (6 bases). This CDR3 has 16 residues. CDR1 is SGHAT, CDR2 FQNNGV, per germline. The germline V and J ends were trimmed by 3 bases and 4 bases, with 16 bases remaining between them. The CDR3 region is CASSFKAGVGGNTIYF. For the CDR3, the DNA is TGTGCCAGCAGCTTCAAGGCAGGGGTCGGCGGAAACACCATATATTTT.

The chain recombines TRBV30 with TRBJ1-1, with 10 bases identical to TRBD1. Losses at the gene ends were 5 bases for V and 4 bases for J; bases not matched to a gene: 1. CDR1 GTSNPN and CDR2 SVGIG come from the germline V gene (reference sequence). This CDR3 spans 12 amino acids. The CDR3 region is CAWGDRGTEAFF. In DNA, the CDR3 is TGTGCCTGGGGGGACAGGGGCACTGAAGCTTTCTTT.

The chain employs TRBV5-6 and TRBJ1-5; D is ambiguous. This CDR3 region has 14 residues. The germline CDR1 and CDR2 sequences are SGHDT and YYEEEE. V dropped 5 bases and J dropped 6 bases, with 15 bases sitting between them. The CDR3 DNA follows: TGTGCCAGCAGTAATCCGGGTTCCGGTCAGCCCCAGCATTTT. Its translation: CASSNPGSGQPQHF.

The chain couples TRBV5-1 to TRBJ1-2; maybe TRBD1 (6 bases). CDR3 length equals 16 residues. V lost 4 bases and J lost 4, with 20 bases in between. In germline, CDR1 is SGHRS, CDR2 YFSETQ. CDR3 sequence (DNA): TGCGCCAGCAGCCCTAGGCCGGGACAAGACTTCTATGGCTACACCTTC. Protein: CASSPRPGQDFYGYTF.

This clone was detected only a few times. The J gene is TRBJ2-1, the V gene TRBV5-1; 15 nucleotides agree with TRBD2. V lost 0 bases, J lost 5 bases, and 3 bases stayed unmatched. Germline V lookup: CDR1 SGHRS, CDR2 YFSETQ. The CDR3 totals 17 residues. CDR3 protein: CASSLGGLAGGHNEQFF. The DNA for the CDR3 is TGCGCCAGCAGCTTGGGGGGACTAGCGGGAGGCCACAATGAGCAGTTCTTC.

This clone was seen many times. Other DNA sequences in the same sample also yield this CDR3. This chain connects TRBV6-1 to TRBJ1-1; no clear D gene. Looked up from germline, CDR1 is MNHNS and CDR2 is SASEGT. CDR3 length equals 13 residues. The V end was cut by 3 bases, the J end by 1 base, with 6 bases between. This chain's CDR3 is CASSERGNTEAFF. For the CDR3, the DNA is TGTGCCAGCAGTGAGCGGGGGAACACTGAAGCTTTCTTT.

The chain combines TRBV3-1 (or the pseudogene TRBV3-2) with TRBJ2-5; D is perhaps TRBD1 (6 bases). CDR3 length: 17 residues. Germline CDR1 and CDR2: LGHDT and YNNKEL (reference sequence). V was pared by 0 bases and J by 0 bases, with 14 bases between. Here the CDR3 reads CASSQDETGRYQETQYF. Here the CDR3 DNA reads TGTGCCAGCAGCCAAGATGAAACAGGGCGGTACCAAGAGACCCAGTACTTC.

The gene calls are TRBV27 and TRBJ1-4, with D perhaps TRBD1 (6 bases). The CDR3 totals 14 residues. V gave up 5 bases and J gave up 6 bases, with 13 bases separating them. Germline lookup yields CDR1 MNHEY and CDR2 SMNVEV (reference sequence). The CDR3: CASSRGQWDEKLFF. In DNA, the CDR3 is TGTGCCAGCAGTAGAGGACAGTGGGATGAAAAACTGTTTTTT.